What follows are 20 T cell receptor beta chains derived from one specimen sequenced in a study of molecular identifiers for immune sequencing clone quantification. TCRdb re-called the PCR reads with MiXCR, one entry per CDR3 protein. The data contain more than 550,000 distinct CDR3 sequences, over 25% of them singletons. Specimen: naive CD8+ T cells from blood, with Jurkat cell RNA spiked in. Documented subset: FACS-sorted CD8+CD4-CCR7+CD45RA+ naive T cells. The receptors here all came from a human donor in good health. Some libraries in this study had Jurkat cell RNA spiked in.

This clonotype was counted between two and nine times. This CDR3 reads CASSLMGQQNSPLHF. The CDR3 region has the DNA TGTGCCAGCAGCTTAATGGGACAGCAAAATTCACCCCTCCACTTT. This rearrangement joins TRBV7-3 to TRBJ1-6; 7 bases are a match to TRBD1. Per the germline V gene, CDR1 is SGHTA and CDR2 is FQGTGA. The ends lost 1 base at V and 7 bases at J; junction bases unmatched: 4. This CDR3 is 15 amino acids long.

Of note for this clonotype: The CDR3 ends on some other residue instead of the conserved phenylalanine or tryptophan, so this is likely a read error. The CDR3, as DNA: TGTGCCAGCAGCCCGGGGGAGGGCCTAACAGATACGCAGTATTCT. Its protein product is CASSPGEGLTDTQYS. The rearrangement links TRBV3-1 to TRBJ2-3; 7 bases fit TRBD2. V dropped 4 bases and J dropped 3; count of bases not matched to a gene: 7. This CDR3 has 15 amino acids. The germline gives CDR1 LGHDT, CDR2 YNNKEL (reference sequence).

Details on this clonotype: This may arise from a read error, as a much more abundant clone is one base away. The V gene is TRBV4-3, the J gene TRBJ2-7, with TRBD2 identical over 8 bases. After removal of 4 bases from V and 5 bases from J, the junction contained 13 bases not matched to a gene. The length of the CDR3 is 16 residues. Germline CDR1 and CDR2: LGHNA and YSLEER. The CDR3 sequence: CASSPTAGVGSNEQYF. In nucleotides, the CDR3 is TGCGCCAGCAGCCCTACAGCGGGAGTTGGATCCAACGAGCAGTACTTC.

This clonotype was observed at least ten times. The chain has TRBV7-3 and TRBJ2-1; TRBD1 matches at 8 bases. CDR1 and CDR2 from the germline V gene are SGHTA and FQGTGA. The CDR3 runs 14 residues. V was pared by 4 bases and J by 3 bases, with 2 bases of the junction left unmatched. The CDR3 DNA reads TGTGCCAGCAGCTCCACAGGGGGCTACAATGAGCAGTTCTTC. Translation gives CASSSTGGYNEQFF. Using reference TRBV7-3 and TRBJ2-1 for the parts outside the CDR3, the full variable domain is GAGVSQTPSNKVTEKGKYVELRCDPISGHTALYWYRQSLGQGPEFLIYFQGTGAADDSGLPNDRFFAVRPEGSVSTLKIQRTERGDSAVYLCASSSTGGYNEQFFGPGTRLTVL.

V and J are TRBV23-1 and TRBJ2-7; 11 nucleotides match TRBD1. TRBV23-1 is filed as an ORF, its function uncertain. The CDR3 sequence is 14 residues long. The V gene end was trimmed by 6 bases and the J gene end by 5 bases; junction bases not matched to a gene: 6. DNA of the CDR3: TGCGCCAGCAGCCCGGGACAGGGGGGTCACGAGCAGTACTTC. It is translated as CASSPGQGGHEQYF.

The chain couples TRBV19 to TRBJ1-2; D gene uncertain. The CDR3 contains 13 residues. Germline V gene lookup returns CDR1 LNHDA and CDR2 SQIVND (reference sequence). Trimming removed 3 bases from V and 8 bases from J, with 13 bases in between. CDR3 region: CASSIGILDGYTF. CDR3 nucleotide sequence: TGTGCCAGTAGTATTGGCATTCTTGACGGCTACACCTTC.

This clonotype has a handful of counts. The rearrangement uses TRBV20-1 and TRBJ2-3, with a possible D match to TRBD2 (5 bases). V was pared by 3 bases and J by 4 bases, with 17 bases between. Germline-derived CDR1 and CDR2 are DFQATT and SNEGSKA (reference sequence). This CDR3 spans 15 amino acids. The chain's CDR3 is CSASIPEGSPDTQYF. For the CDR3, the DNA is TGCAGTGCTAGCATCCCGGAAGGGAGCCCAGATACGCAGTATTTT.

This clonotype has at least ten counts. The chain recombines TRBV27 with TRBJ2-3; 9 positions agree with TRBD2. This CDR3 is 15 amino acids long. J was trimmed by 5 bases and V by 2 bases; bases with no gene match: 5. The V gene's germline CDR1 is MNHEY and CDR2 SMNVEV (reference sequence). The CDR3 reads CASSLLTSGLDTQYF. CDR3 bases: TGTGCCAGCAGTTTACTGACTAGCGGATTAGATACGCAGTATTTT.

The V call is TRBV6-6, the J call TRBJ2-7; a weak D match, TRBD1 (6 bases). The germline gives CDR1 MNHNY, CDR2 SVGAGI (reference sequence). CDR3 length: 14 amino acids. V was trimmed by 0 bases and J by 3 bases, leaving 9 bases between them. The CDR3 nucleotides are TGTGCCAGCAGTTACTCGGAAGGGGGCTACGAGCAGTACTTC. Protein sequence: CASSYSEGGYEQYF.

The chain has TRBV9 and TRBJ2-3; D might be TRBD2 (5 bases). Germline CDR1 is SGDLS and CDR2 is YYNGEE. Between the trimmed V and J ends, which lost 0 bases and 0 bases, there was a span of 11 bases. The length of the CDR3 is 16 residues. The CDR3 is CASSVVGSYSTDTQYF. The CDR3 DNA is TGTGCCAGCAGCGTAGTAGGGAGCTATAGCACAGATACGCAGTATTTT. The full variable domain, completed using reference TRBV9 and TRBJ2-3, is DSGVTQTPKHLITATGQRVTLRCSPRSGDLSVYWYQQSLDQGLQFLIQYYNGEERAKGNILERFSAQQFPDLHSELNLSSLELGDSALYFCASSVVGSYSTDTQYFGPGTRLTVL.

The genes are TRBV20-1 and TRBJ2-5; 8 bases line up with TRBD1. The CDR3 is 15 amino acids. V lost 5 bases and J lost 4; bases outside the gene matches: 12. Germline CDR1 DFQATT, CDR2 SNEGSKA (reference sequence). Here the CDR3 DNA reads TGCAGTGCTTACCCCCCGGACAGGGACCGAGAGACCCAGTACTTC. Amino acid sequence: CSAYPPDRDRETQYF.

CDR3 sequence: CATGSSGSPGELFF. The CDR3 DNA reads as TGTGCCACGGGGTCAAGCGGGAGTCCCGGGGAGCTGTTTTTT. The genes are TRBV28 and TRBJ2-2; 8 nucleotides agree with TRBD2. The V gene's germline CDR1 is MDHEN and CDR2 SYDVKM. The CDR3 consists of 14 residues. The junction had 10 bases not matched to a gene; V was cut back by 10 bases and J by 6 bases.

This clonotype was detected a few times. J is TRBJ2-2 and V is TRBV11-2; D remains ambiguous. Germline V gene data show CDR1 as SGHAT and CDR2 as FQNNGV. V shed 5 bases and J shed 7 bases, with 5 bases lying between them. This CDR3 is 11 amino acids long. In nucleotides, the CDR3 is TGTGCCAGCAGCCCCTACGGGGAGCTGTTTTTT. This encodes CASSPYGELFF.

This clonotype was detected only a few times. The rearrangement uses TRBV12-3 or TRBV12-4 and TRBJ1-2; the match to TRBD1 covers 9 bases. Trimming removed 6 bases from V and 2 bases from J; junction bases left unmatched: 10. The CDR3 is 16 residues long. CDR3 in amino acids: CASSQSAGQGNYGYTF. The CDR3 DNA follows: TGTGCCAGCAGCCAATCGGCCGGACAGGGGAACTATGGCTACACCTTC.

The CDR3 sequence is CASSHPGGSETQYF. CDR3 nucleotide sequence: TGTGCCAGCAGCCACCCAGGGGGGTCGGAGACCCAGTACTTC. The rearrangement joins TRBV12-3 or TRBV12-4 to TRBJ2-5, with a possible D match to TRBD1 (7 bases). This CDR3 comprises 14 residues. V was shortened by 6 bases and J by 5 bases, with 16 bases between the two germline ends.

This clonotype was seen repeatedly, ten times or more. The CDR3 loop reads CSVRDTGELFF. For the CDR3, the DNA is TGCAGCGTCAGGGATACCGGGGAGCTGTTTTTT. The chain has TRBV29-1 and TRBJ2-2, with D maybe TRBD1 (5 bases). With 6 bases removed from V and 5 bases from J, the gap between germline ends came to 7 bases. This CDR3 is built from 11 residues. Germline V gene sequence: CDR1 SQVTM, CDR2 ANQGSEA.

This clonotype occurred a few times. V usage is TRBV5-5 and J usage is TRBJ2-3; 8 bases match TRBD2. The germline gives CDR1 SGHKS, CDR2 YYEKEE (reference sequence). This CDR3 comprises 19 residues. V shed 4 bases and J 7 bases; nucleotides not matched to a gene: 23. CDR3 residues: CASSPAGASGGPYRNTQYF. Here the CDR3 DNA reads TGTGCCAGCAGCCCAGCAGGGGCGTCGGGGGGGCCTTACAGAAATACGCAGTATTTT.

The V and J genes are TRBV4-1 and TRBJ1-5; D unresolved. The CDR3 totals 15 residues. V lost 0 bases, J lost 3 bases, and 9 bases lay in between. Germline CDR1 and CDR2: MGHRA and YSYEKL. CDR3 nucleotides: TGCGCCAGCAGCCAAGATCCGGGAAACAATCAGCCCCAGCATTTT. This sequence encodes CASSQDPGNNQPQHF.

V gene TRBV7-9 combines with J gene TRBJ2-1; D is ambiguous. The CDR3 is 16 amino acids. V was pared by 5 bases and J by 4 bases, with 18 bases between. Germline V lookup: CDR1 SEHNR, CDR2 FQNEAQ (reference sequence). CDR3 in amino acids: CASSLLSRVEYNEQFF. The CDR3, as DNA: TGTGCCAGCAGCCTCCTCTCAAGGGTGGAATACAATGAGCAGTTCTTC.

On this clonotype itself: The junction shows a germline mismatch at one end, possibly a read error. The J gene is TRBJ1-3, the V gene TRBV19; D is undetermined. CDR3 length: 15 residues. From germline, CDR1 is LNHDA and CDR2 SQIVND (reference sequence). The CDR3 region is CASSIGGRSGNTISF. The CDR3 nucleotides are TGTGCCAGTAGTATTGGAGGGCGCTCGGGAAACACCATATCTTTT.